The T cell receptor (beta chain) described here comes from a study of cytomegalovirus exposure and HLA in healthy donors. Whole-study context: Earlier, some 180 million T cells were analyzed, and fewer than 120 million unique TCR beta sequences were found among them. Study-wide points: A later analysis reportedly identified an Asian-associated ancestry cluster as carrying fewer N-insertions than the roughly 670-donor mean. The records held CMV serostatus as the only immune exposure information.

With respect to this clone: Its cognate antigen is unknown.

Deletions cut 7 bases from V and 0 bases from J, with 19 bases between. The CDR3 is 18 amino acids. Germline CDR1 is WSHSY and CDR2 is SAAADI. Healthy bone marrow donors made up the donor group. PCR employed 60 Vbeta and 13 Jbeta primers. Sequenced by immunoSEQ multiplex PCR; TCRdb stores in-frame clones only, minus some. There are 120,000 or so clones in the sample; about two thirds occur only once, and approximately 3.8% lies in the top ten. Input material: PBMCs. The clonotype comes from a man aged 25 to 40 in good health and CMV-seronegative. This sequence joins TRBV10-2 and TRBJ1-6, with D possibly TRBD1 on 6 matching bases. CDR3: CASTDPEGGSSYNSPLHF. The DNA of the CDR3 is TGCGCCAGCACCGACCCTGAGGGGGGGAGCTCCTATAATTCACCCCTCCACTTT.